These 12 T cell receptor beta chains originate from one sample sequenced in a study of OX40 agonist ivuxolimab in advanced cancers. Profiled with immunoSEQ multiplex PCR; TCRdb holds only in-frame clones, not every one. The table includes 100,000 to 120,000 clones, less than 95% detected once. Sequenced material: CD4+ or CD8+ T cells sorted from blood, taken in a trial of the OX40 agonist ivuxolimab. The receptors shown here come from an adult with an advanced solid tumor such as melanoma, head and neck, liver or kidney cancer.

The V call is TRBV30, the J call TRBJ2-3, with TRBD2 as a possible D gene (6 bases). V lost 5 bases and J lost 0, with 6 bases in between. Germline CDR1 reads GTSNPN; CDR2 reads SVGIG (reference sequence). This CDR3 has 12 amino acids. In DNA, the CDR3 is TGTGCCTGGCGGGAGAGCACAGATACGCAGTATTTT. Residues: CAWRESTDTQYF.

V gene TRBV5-5 combines with J gene TRBJ1-1; D possibly corresponds to TRBD1 (6 bases). The CDR3 length is 14 residues. Germline CDR1 and CDR2: SGHKS and YYEKEE (reference sequence). Trimming shortened V by 2 bases and J by 5 bases, and 13 bases separated the two germline ends. The CDR3 spells CASSFGRGDTEAFF. CDR3 DNA sequence: TGTGCCAGCAGCTTCGGCAGGGGTGATACTGAAGCTTTCTTT.

V and J are TRBV5-4 and TRBJ1-6; tentative D call: TRBD1 (5 bases). This CDR3 contains 13 residues. V was shortened by 4 bases and J by 8 bases, with 10 bases between the two germline ends. The V gene's germline CDR1 is SGHNT and CDR2 YYREEE (reference sequence). The CDR3 DNA sequence: TGTGCCAGCAGCCAGGGAGGTTATTCACCCCTCCACTTT. This translates into CASSQGGYSPLHF.

This clone showed up just once. V is TRBV6-6 and J is TRBJ2-7; weak D call: TRBD1 (6 bases). This CDR3 region has 15 residues. The germline V and J ends were trimmed by 6 bases and 2 bases, with 17 bases remaining between them. Germline values: CDR1 MNHNY, CDR2 SVGAGI (reference sequence). CDR3 residues: CASRLTGWGPYEQYF. DNA of the CDR3: TGTGCCAGCAGGCTTACAGGGTGGGGCCCCTACGAGCAGTACTTC.

This chain links TRBV19 with TRBJ2-7; 9 bases map to TRBD1. V lost 9 bases, J lost 3 bases, and 12 bases stayed unmatched. The CDR3 has 15 residues. In germline, CDR1 is LNHDA, CDR2 SQIVND (reference sequence). As DNA, the CDR3 is TGTGCCAGCCGGACACGGGGGGACAGGGACTACGAGCAGTACTTC. Its protein product is CASRTRGDRDYEQYF.

The rearrangement links TRBV18 to TRBJ2-1, with 13 positions matching TRBD2. This CDR3 comprises 15 residues. Unmatched junction bases numbered 3, after V lost 3 bases and J lost 7 bases. CDR1 and CDR2 (germline): KGHSH, LQKENI. DNA of the CDR3: TGTGCCAGCTCACCGACTAGCGGGGGGTATAATGAGCAGTTCTTC. Translated: CASSPTSGGYNEQFF.

This clone was observed once. The chain recombines TRBV11-1 with TRBJ2-1; the D gene could be TRBD1 or TRBD2 (5 bases each). Trimming took 2 bases from V and 6 from J, leaving 11 bases between them. Germline V gives CDR1 SGHAT, CDR2 FQDESV (reference sequence). This CDR3 contains 14 residues. CDR3 amino acids: CASSLFEGINEQFF. The CDR3 nucleotides read TGTGCCAGCAGCTTATTTGAGGGGATCAATGAGCAGTTCTTC.

The CDR3 loop reads CASSLDGRGRRNTEAFF. The CDR3, as DNA: TGTGCCAGCAGCTTAGATGGGCGGGGACGGCGGAACACTGAAGCTTTCTTT. V is TRBV11-2 and J is TRBJ1-1, with D possibly being TRBD1 (5 bases). V lost 0 bases and J lost 1, with 15 bases in between. CDR1 and CDR2 from the germline V gene are SGHAT and FQNNGV. This CDR3 comprises 17 residues.

V and J are TRBV29-1 and TRBJ2-2, with a possible D match to TRBD1 (6 bases). The CDR3 is 13 amino acids. CDR1 and CDR2 from the germline V gene are SQVTM and ANQGSEA. The germline V and J ends were trimmed by 6 bases and 2 bases, with 10 bases remaining between them. The CDR3 nucleotides read TGCAGCGTGGGCAGGGGTAACACCGGGGAGCTGTTTTTT. This codes for CSVGRGNTGELFF.

The chain links TRBV2 to TRBJ2-7; a weak D match, TRBD1 (6 bases). There are 12 residues in the CDR3. V gave up 6 bases and J gave up 6 bases, with 12 bases separating them. Germline V gives CDR1 SNHLY, CDR2 FYNNEI. As DNA, the CDR3 is TGTGCCAGCAGAGTGGGGGCTGGCGAGCAGTACTTC. As protein: CASRVGAGEQYF.

V and J are TRBV30 and TRBJ2-5; the D gene is possibly TRBD1 (5 bases). The CDR3 loop spans 11 amino acids. The germline CDR1 and CDR2 sequences are GTSNPN and SVGIG (reference sequence). Trimming left V 3 bases short and J 4 bases short, with 6 bases between. The CDR3 region has the DNA TGTGCCTGGAGCCAGGGAGAGACCCAGTACTTC. This translates into CAWSQGETQYF. The complete variable domain, with remaining parts taken from reference TRBV30 and TRBJ2-5, reads SQTIHQWPATLVQPVGSPLSLECTVEGTSNPNLYWYRQAAGRGLQLLFYSVGIGQISSEVPQNLSASRPQDRQFILSSKKLLLSDSGFYLCAWSQGETQYFGPGTRLLVL.

This rearrangement joins TRBV4-1 to TRBJ2-1, with 9 bases identical to TRBD2. The CDR3 totals 17 residues. The J segment lost 3 bases and the V segment lost 0 bases, leaving 6 bases of the junction unmatched. Germline V gene lookup returns CDR1 MGHRA and CDR2 YSYEKL. CDR3 sequence (DNA): TGCGCCAGCAGCCAAGACCCGGGACTAGCTGGCTACAATGAGCAGTTCTTC. Amino acids: CASSQDPGLAGYNEQFF.